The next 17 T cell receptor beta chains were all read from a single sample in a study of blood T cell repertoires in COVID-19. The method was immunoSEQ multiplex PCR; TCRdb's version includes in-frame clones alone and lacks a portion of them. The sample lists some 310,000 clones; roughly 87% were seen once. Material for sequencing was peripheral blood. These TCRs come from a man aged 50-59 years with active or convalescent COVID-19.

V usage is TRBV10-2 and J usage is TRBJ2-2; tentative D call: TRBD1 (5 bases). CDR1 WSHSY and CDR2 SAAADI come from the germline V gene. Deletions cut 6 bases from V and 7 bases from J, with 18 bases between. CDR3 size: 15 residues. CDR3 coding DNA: TGCGCCAGCAGGGATAGGGGAAGGGGTAGCGGGGAGCTGTTTTTT. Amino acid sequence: CASRDRGRGSGELFF.

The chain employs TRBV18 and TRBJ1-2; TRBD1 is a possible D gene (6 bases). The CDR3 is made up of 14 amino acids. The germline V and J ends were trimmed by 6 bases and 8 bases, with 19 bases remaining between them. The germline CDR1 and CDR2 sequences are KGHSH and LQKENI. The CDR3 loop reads CASSPDSDTPGYTF. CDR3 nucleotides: TGTGCCAGCTCCCCGGACAGCGACACGCCCGGCTACACCTTC.

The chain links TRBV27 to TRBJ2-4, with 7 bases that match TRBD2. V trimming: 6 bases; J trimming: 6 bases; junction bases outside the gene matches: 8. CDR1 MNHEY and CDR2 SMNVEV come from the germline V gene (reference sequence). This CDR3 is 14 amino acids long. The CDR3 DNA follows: TGTGCCAGCAGGGGTCATGGGGGGGGAAACATTCAGTACTTC. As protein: CASRGHGGGNIQYF.

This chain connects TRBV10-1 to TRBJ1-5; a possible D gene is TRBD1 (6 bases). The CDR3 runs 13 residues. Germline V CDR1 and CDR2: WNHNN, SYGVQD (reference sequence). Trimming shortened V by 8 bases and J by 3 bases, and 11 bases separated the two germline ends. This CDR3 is CASGRGHNQPQHF. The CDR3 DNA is TGCGCCAGCGGGCGGGGGCACAATCAGCCCCAGCATTTT.

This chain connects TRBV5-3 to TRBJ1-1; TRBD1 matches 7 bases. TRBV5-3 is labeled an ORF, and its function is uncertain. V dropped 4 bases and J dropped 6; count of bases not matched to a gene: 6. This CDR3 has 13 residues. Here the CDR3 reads CARSKDRMPEAFF. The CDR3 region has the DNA TGTGCCAGAAGCAAGGACAGGATGCCTGAAGCTTTCTTT.

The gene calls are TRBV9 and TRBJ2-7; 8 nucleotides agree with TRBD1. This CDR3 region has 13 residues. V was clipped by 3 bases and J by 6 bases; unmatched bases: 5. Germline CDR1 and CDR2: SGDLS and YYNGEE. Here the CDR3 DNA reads TGTGCCAGCAGCGCCACAGGGGGTGGCGAGCAGTACTTC. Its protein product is CASSATGGGEQYF.

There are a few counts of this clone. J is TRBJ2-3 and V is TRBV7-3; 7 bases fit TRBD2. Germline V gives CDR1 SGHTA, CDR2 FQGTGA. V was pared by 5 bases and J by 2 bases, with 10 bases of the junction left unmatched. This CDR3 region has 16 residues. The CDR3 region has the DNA TGTGCCAGCAGCCCTAGCGGCATCCAGCTCACAGATACGCAGTATTTT. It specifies CASSPSGIQLTDTQYF.

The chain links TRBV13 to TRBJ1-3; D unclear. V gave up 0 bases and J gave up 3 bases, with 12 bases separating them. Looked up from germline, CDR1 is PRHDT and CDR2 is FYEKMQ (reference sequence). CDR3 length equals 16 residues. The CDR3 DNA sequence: TGTGCCAGCAGCTTAGGACCCCCGGTGTTTGGAAACACCATATATTTT. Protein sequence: CASSLGPPVFGNTIYF.

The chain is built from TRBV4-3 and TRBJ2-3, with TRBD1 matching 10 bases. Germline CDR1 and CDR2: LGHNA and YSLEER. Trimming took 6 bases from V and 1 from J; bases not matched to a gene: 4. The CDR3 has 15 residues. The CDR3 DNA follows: TGCGCCAGCAGGGGACAGGGGATAGGCACAGATACGCAGTATTTT. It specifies CASRGQGIGTDTQYF.

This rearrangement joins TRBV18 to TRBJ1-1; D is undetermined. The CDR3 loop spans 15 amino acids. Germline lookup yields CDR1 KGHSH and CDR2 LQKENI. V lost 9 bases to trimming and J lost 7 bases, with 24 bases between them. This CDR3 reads CASARSGLILGEAFF. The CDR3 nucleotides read TGTGCCAGTGCCCGGAGCGGCCTAATCCTCGGTGAAGCTTTCTTT.

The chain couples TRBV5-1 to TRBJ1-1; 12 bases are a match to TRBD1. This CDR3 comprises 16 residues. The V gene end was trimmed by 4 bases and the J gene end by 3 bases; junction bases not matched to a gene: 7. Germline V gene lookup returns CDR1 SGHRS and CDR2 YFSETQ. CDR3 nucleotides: TGCGCCAGCAGCCCGGGACAGGGGGCGGCATACACTGAAGCTTTCTTT. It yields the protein CASSPGQGAAYTEAFF.

CDR3 sequence (DNA): TGCAGTGCGGATGAAGGGGGTGGCTACACCTTC. This encodes CSADEGGGYTF. This chain links TRBV20-1 with TRBJ1-2; weak D call: TRBD1 (6 bases). Deletions cut 6 bases from V and 7 bases from J, with 12 bases between. Germline V gene sequence: CDR1 DFQATT, CDR2 SNEGSKA (reference sequence). This CDR3 has 11 residues.

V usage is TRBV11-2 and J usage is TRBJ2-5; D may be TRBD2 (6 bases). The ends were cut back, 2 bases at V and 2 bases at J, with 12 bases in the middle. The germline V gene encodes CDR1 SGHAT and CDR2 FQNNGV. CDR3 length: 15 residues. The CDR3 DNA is TGTGCCAGCAGCTTATCCGGGGGAACTCAAGAGACCCAGTACTTC. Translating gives CASSLSGGTQETQYF.

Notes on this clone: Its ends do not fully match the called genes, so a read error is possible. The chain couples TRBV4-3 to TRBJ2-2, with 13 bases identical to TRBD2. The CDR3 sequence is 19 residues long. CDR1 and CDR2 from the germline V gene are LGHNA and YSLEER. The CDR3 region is CASSQEVTSGGLYTGELFF. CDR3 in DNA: TGCGCCAGCAGCCAAGAAGTGACTAGCGGGGGGTTGTACACCGGGGAGCTATTTTTT.

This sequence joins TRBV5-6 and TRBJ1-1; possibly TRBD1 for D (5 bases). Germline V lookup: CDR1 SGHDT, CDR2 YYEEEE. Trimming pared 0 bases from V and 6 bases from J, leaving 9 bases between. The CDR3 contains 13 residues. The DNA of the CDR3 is TGTGCCAGCAGCTTGGATCTGGGGCCTGAAGCTTTCTTT. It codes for CASSLDLGPEAFF.

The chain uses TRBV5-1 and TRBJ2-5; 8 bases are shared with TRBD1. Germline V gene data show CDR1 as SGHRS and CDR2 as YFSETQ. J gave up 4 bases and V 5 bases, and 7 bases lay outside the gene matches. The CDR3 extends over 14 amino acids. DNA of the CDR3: TGCGCCAGCAGTTGGACAGGGTTGGGAGAGACCCAGTACTTC. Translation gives CASSWTGLGETQYF.

The CDR3 DNA follows: TGCGCCAGCAGCAGGGGACAGATCTATGGCTACACCTTC. This translates into CASSRGQIYGYTF. V gene TRBV4-3 combines with J gene TRBJ1-2; 7 bases map to TRBD1. The germline V gene has CDR1 LGHNA and CDR2 YSLEER. CDR3 length: 13 residues. Trimming cost V 5 bases and J 4 bases; bases outside gene matches: 4.